The T cell receptor (beta chain) under discussion was sequenced for a study of vaccination and CD4 T cells after COVID-19. As for the study in general: A CEFX pool, an HIV-1 Nef pool, or no peptide went to control cultures.

Specified treatment: approximately nine-day PBMC culture with coronavirus spike peptide pools or control peptides (ViraFEST assay). V lost 5 bases and J lost 13, with 15 bases in between. This CDR3 has 13 residues. From germline, CDR1 is MNHNS and CDR2 SASEGT. The study, taken as a whole, reports: Relatively few convalescent patients were studied; early post-infection timepoints were not included.

Sequencing of the DNA from cultured CD4+ T cells was carried out with the Oncomine TCR Beta short-read assay. Investigators isolated genomic DNA from cultured CD4+ T cells. TCRdb processed the PCR reads anew with MiXCR; each CDR3 protein has one entry. The sample has approximately 12,000 distinct CDR3 sequences; around two fifths are singletons. This clonotype was counted a few times. The antigen is unknown. This chain joins TRBV6-1 and TRBJ1-6; D gene unclear. The sequence came from a human donor with COVID-19. Specimen: cultured CD4+ T cells from blood. The CDR3 region is CASSTTAGGPLHF. The DNA of the CDR3 is TGTGCCAGCAGTACAACAGCAGGAGGGCCCCTCCACTTT.